The present T cell receptor (beta chain) was sequenced within a study of response to subunit inactivated influenza vaccine. Overall study results and limits: Few new T cells, the authors suggested, are recruited by each seasonal influenza vaccination.

As to this clonotype: The antigen is undetermined. An end of the junction differs from the germline gene, which may be a read error.

MiXCR, run by TCRdb on the RT-PCR reads, gives a single entry per CDR3 protein. In the table there are approximately 520,000 distinct CDR3 sequences, 16% of which are singletons. CDR1 and CDR2 (germline): MDHEN, SYDVKM. The CDR3 consists of 13 residues. This clonotype was sampled from a man aged 50 to 69 who received an inactivated influenza vaccine. The rearrangement links TRBV28 to TRBJ2-1; D uncertain. The sequences come from CD4+ T cells sorted from PBMCs, collected around 25 months after vaccination. Written as DNA, the CDR3 is TGTGCCAGCAGTTTAGTTACTATAAATGAGCGGTTCTTC. Encoded protein: CASSLVTINERFF.